These 32 T cell receptor beta chains were all obtained from the same sample, sequenced in a study of blood T cell repertoires in COVID-19 (dated by TCRdb to between 2020 and 2021). Receptor amplification or capture employed the immunoSEQ multiplex PCR assay. In TCRdb, the immuneACCESS table is reduced to in-frame sequences with V and J assigned. These tables do not hold every clone; where another copy was compared, an unresolved V gene accounts for under half, and the others remain unexplained. This sample gives 310,000 or so clones in total; roughly 90% of them show up just once. The top ten hold approximately 4% of the sample. Sequencing was carried out using peripheral blood. The receptors come from a woman between 50 and 59 years old with active or convalescent COVID-19.

The chain combines TRBV19 with TRBJ2-3, with D possibly being TRBD1 (6 bases). Trimming removed 5 bases at V and 5 bases at J, with 17 bases between. This CDR3 spans 15 amino acids. Germline V lookup: CDR1 LNHDA, CDR2 SQIVND (reference sequence). Here the CDR3 DNA reads TGTGCCAGTAGTCCAATTGCTTGGACAGTAGATACGCAGTATTTT. Translating gives CASSPIAWTVDTQYF.

The J gene is TRBJ2-7, the V gene TRBV30, with D maybe TRBD2 (6 bases). Trimming cost V 5 bases and J 7 bases, with 15 bases left between them. CDR3 size: 12 residues. Germline CDR1 is GTSNPN and CDR2 is SVGIG (reference sequence). The CDR3 DNA follows: TGTGCCTGGTCTCATGGGGCGGGAGAGCAGTACTTC. This codes for CAWSHGAGEQYF.

The CDR3 spells CASSSDRSSNQPQHF. In DNA, the CDR3 is TGTGCCAGCAGTTCGGACAGGTCAAGCAATCAGCCCCAGCATTTT. J is TRBJ1-5 and V is TRBV2; 7 nucleotides match TRBD1. The CDR3 is made up of 15 amino acids. The V and J ends lost 5 bases and 1 base, in that order; junction bases with no gene match: 5. The germline CDR1 and CDR2 sequences are SNHLY and FYNNEI.

This chain connects TRBV6-5 to TRBJ2-6; D not certain. Trimming pared 0 bases from V and 0 bases from J, leaving 6 bases between. CDR1 MNHEY and CDR2 SVGAGI come from the germline V gene. The CDR3 is 16 residues long. CDR3: CASSYSFFSGANVLTF. The CDR3 coding sequence is TGTGCCAGCAGTTACTCGTTCTTCTCTGGGGCCAACGTCCTGACTTTC.

This chain joins TRBV5-6 and TRBJ1-2, with 12 positions matching TRBD1. In germline, CDR1 is SGHDT, CDR2 YYEEEE. The CDR3 has 18 amino acids. Unmatched junction bases numbered 13, after V lost 2 bases and J lost 5 bases. In nucleotides, the CDR3 is TGTGCCAGCAGCTTAACAACCGGGACAGGGGGCTTATATTATGGCTACACCTTC. Translating it yields CASSLTTGTGGLYYGYTF.

The gene calls are TRBV19 and TRBJ1-5; maybe TRBD1 (6 bases). Germline assignment: CDR1 LNHDA and CDR2 SQIVND (reference sequence). The CDR3 contains 16 residues. The V and J ends lost 7 bases and 3 bases respectively, with 19 bases between them. CDR3 amino acids: CASTQLRTAHNQPQHF. CDR3 in DNA: TGTGCCAGTACCCAACTTAGGACAGCTCACAATCAGCCCCAGCATTTT.

This sequence joins TRBV28 and TRBJ1-5; TRBD1 matches 9 bases. The CDR3 spans 15 residues. Germline CDR1 MDHEN, CDR2 SYDVKM. With 4 bases clipped from V and 1 base from J, the junction kept 2 bases outside the gene matches. The CDR3 protein is CASSWTGVSNQPQHF. CDR3 DNA: TGTGCCAGCAGTTGGACAGGGGTAAGCAATCAGCCCCAGCATTTT.

V usage is TRBV30 and J usage is TRBJ2-7, with TRBD1 identical over 7 bases. CDR1 and CDR2 (germline): GTSNPN, SVGIG (reference sequence). The CDR3 extends over 12 amino acids. V lost 3 bases to trimming and J lost 1 base; unmatched junction nucleotides: 0. The CDR3, as DNA: TGTGCCTGGAGACAGGGGTCCTACGAGCAGTACTTC. As protein: CAWRQGSYEQYF.

The chain has TRBV10-2 and TRBJ1-5; D perhaps matches TRBD1 (6 bases). The CDR3 has 12 amino acids. V gave up 5 bases and J gave up 9 bases, with 11 bases separating them. CDR1 is WSHSY and CDR2 is SAAADI in the germline V gene. The CDR3 DNA is TGCGCCAGCAGTCAACAGGGTGGGCCCCAGCATTTT. It encodes CASSQQGGPQHF.

A remark on this clone: This CDR3 is also generated by other DNA sequences in the sample. CDR3 sequence: CASSLARYNEQFF. CDR3 DNA sequence: TGTGCCAGCAGCTTAGCTCGGTACAATGAGCAGTTCTTC. The chain employs TRBV11-2 and TRBJ2-1; no clear D gene. The ends were cut back, 1 base at V and 4 bases at J, with 5 bases in the middle. Germline V lookup: CDR1 SGHAT, CDR2 FQNNGV. This CDR3 has 13 residues.

Here the CDR3 reads CASSISGGPRLVGYGYTF. DNA for the CDR3: TGTGCCAGTAGTATATCGGGAGGGCCTCGCCTCGTGGGCTATGGCTACACCTTC. This chain joins TRBV19 and TRBJ1-2; D is undetermined. V was shortened by 2 bases and J by 4 bases, with 23 bases between the two germline ends. The germline V gene encodes CDR1 LNHDA and CDR2 SQIVND (reference sequence). The CDR3 totals 18 residues.

The CDR3 nucleotides are TGTGCCAGTAGTTCAGAGACTAGCGGGGGGGTGGATACGCAGTATTTT. This gives the protein CASSSETSGGVDTQYF. The chain recombines TRBV19 with TRBJ2-3; 14 nucleotides line up with TRBD2. Germline CDR1 and CDR2: LNHDA and SQIVND (reference sequence). J was trimmed by 6 bases and V by 5 bases; bases with no gene match: 7. The CDR3 sequence is 16 residues long.

This chain connects TRBV27 to TRBJ1-1, with D possibly TRBD1 on 5 matching bases. Germline V CDR1 and CDR2: MNHEY, SMNVEV (reference sequence). This CDR3 is built from 14 residues. The germline V and J ends were trimmed by 6 bases and 0 bases, with 11 bases remaining between them. Here the CDR3 reads CASSLRGVNTEAFF. The CDR3, as DNA: TGTGCCAGCAGCCTTCGGGGGGTGAACACTGAAGCTTTCTTT.

This clone was detected once. The CDR3 coding sequence is TGTGCCAGTAGTACCCGGTCGGATACGCAGTATTTT. This encodes CASSTRSDTQYF. V usage is TRBV19 and J usage is TRBJ2-3; no clear D gene. The CDR3 consists of 12 residues. V was trimmed by 4 bases and J by 6 bases, leaving 8 bases between them. Germline V gene sequence: CDR1 LNHDA, CDR2 SQIVND (reference sequence). The full variable domain, completed using reference TRBV19 and TRBJ2-3, is DGGITQSPKYLFRKEGQNVTLSCEQNLNHDAMYWYRQDPGQGLRLIYYSQIVNDFQKGDIAEGYSVSREKKESFPLTVTSAQKNPTAFYLCASSTRSDTQYFGPGTRLTVL.

The V and J genes are TRBV7-3 and TRBJ1-6; weak D call: TRBD1 (6 bases). Germline-derived CDR1 and CDR2 are SGHTA and FQGTGA. V was shortened by 3 bases and J by 5 bases, with 11 bases between the two germline ends. The CDR3 is made up of 15 amino acids. The CDR3: CASSFSDSHNSPLHF. In DNA form, the CDR3 reads TGTGCCAGCAGCTTCTCGGACAGTCATAATTCACCCCTCCACTTT.

This chain links TRBV4-2 with TRBJ1-5; D gene ambiguous. The CDR3 is made up of 16 amino acids. Per germline, CDR1 LGHNA and CDR2 YNFKEQ. V was clipped by 0 bases and J by 4 bases, with 13 bases between them. CDR3: CASSQEAGIGNQPQHF. CDR3 nucleotides: TGTGCCAGCAGCCAAGAAGCGGGGATAGGGAATCAGCCCCAGCATTTT.

This clone came up a few times. The chain couples TRBV5-1 to TRBJ1-5; 7 bases line up with TRBD1. The CDR3 totals 15 residues. From germline, CDR1 is SGHRS and CDR2 YFSETQ. Trimming removed 3 bases from V and 3 bases from J; junction bases left unmatched: 6. This CDR3 reads CASSSDRVVNQPQHF. DNA of the CDR3: TGCGCCAGCAGCTCCGACAGGGTCGTCAATCAGCCCCAGCATTTT.

This clone was found a few times. The rearrangement links TRBV19 to TRBJ1-1; D may be TRBD1 (5 bases). V dropped 6 bases and J dropped 1 base, with 9 bases sitting between them. The CDR3 is made up of 13 amino acids. Germline V gene sequence: CDR1 LNHDA, CDR2 SQIVND (reference sequence). CDR3 DNA sequence: TGTGCCAGTAGCCAGGGTTGGAACACTGAAGCTTTCTTT. Its protein is CASSQGWNTEAFF. Variable domain in full (rest from reference TRBV19 and TRBJ1-1): DGGITQSPKYLFRKEGQNVTLSCEQNLNHDAMYWYRQDPGQGLRLIYYSQIVNDFQKGDIAEGYSVSREKKESFPLTVTSAQKNPTAFYLCASSQGWNTEAFFGQGTRLTVV.

The chain has TRBV28 and TRBJ1-4, with D perhaps matching TRBD1 (5 bases). Trimming cost V 6 bases and J 8 bases, with 10 bases left between them. Germline V gives CDR1 MDHEN, CDR2 SYDVKM. This CDR3 comprises 12 residues. In DNA, the CDR3 is TGTGCCAGCAGGGGGGGTCGCGAAAAACTGTTTTTT. Translated: CASRGGREKLFF.

As for this clone: Because the CDR3's place on the DNA is in doubt, the DNA is left out and the CDR3 is given as listed by TCRdb. The chain links TRBV27 to TRBJ2-7; TRBD1 is the table's D call and was not checked against the DNA. Per germline, CDR1 MNHEY and CDR2 SMNVEV (reference sequence). With termini counted, the CDR3 has 13 amino acids. The CDR3 is CASSSSTVYEQYF.

This chain joins TRBV7-9 and TRBJ2-3; tentative D call: TRBD2 (5 bases). The V end lost 7 bases, the J end lost 2 bases, and 10 bases lay between the germline ends. The CDR3 is 13 residues long. Germline CDR1 and CDR2: SEHNR and FQNEAQ (reference sequence). The CDR3 DNA reads TGTGCCAGCACACTAGGTACCACAGATACGCAGTATTTT. Protein product: CASTLGTTDTQYF.

The chain uses TRBV5-1 and TRBJ1-1; 12 bases match TRBD1. This CDR3 has 15 residues. Germline V gives CDR1 SGHRS, CDR2 YFSETQ. V shed 6 bases and J 7 bases; nucleotides not matched to a gene: 10. CDR3 coding DNA: TGCGCCAGCACCTACGGGGACAGGGGGCTGGGTGAAGCTTTCTTT. It yields the protein CASTYGDRGLGEAFF.

On this clone: This CDR3 is also generated by other DNA sequences in the sample. This chain joins TRBV9 and TRBJ2-3; 7 bases map to TRBD2. V lost 0 bases and J lost 2; bases outside the gene matches: 6. The CDR3 loop spans 16 amino acids. Germline V CDR1 and CDR2: SGDLS, YYNGEE. The CDR3 nucleotides read TGTGCCAGCAGCGTAGCGCCGGGAGGTCTCACAGATACGCAGTATTTT. Translating it yields CASSVAPGGLTDTQYF.

The rearrangement links TRBV28 to TRBJ2-7; 8 bases match TRBD2. This CDR3 region has 15 residues. V dropped 5 bases and J dropped 2; count of bases not matched to a gene: 8. Per germline, CDR1 MDHEN and CDR2 SYDVKM. CDR3 in amino acids: CASSPHGSGAYEQYF. CDR3 in DNA: TGTGCCAGCAGTCCCCATGGTAGCGGGGCCTACGAGCAGTACTTC.

This clone was seen a handful of times. The J gene is TRBJ2-2, the V gene TRBV7-3, with 11 nucleotides matching TRBD2. The J segment lost 4 bases and the V segment lost 5 bases, leaving 3 bases of the junction unmatched. Germline V lookup: CDR1 SGHTA, CDR2 FQGTGA. This CDR3 region has 15 residues. CDR3 sequence (DNA): TGTGCCAGCAGCCTCGGGACTAGCGGCACCGGGGAGCTGTTTTTT. Its translation is CASSLGTSGTGELFF.

The V and J genes are TRBV4-2 and TRBJ1-3, with unresolved D. The germline V gene encodes CDR1 LGHNA and CDR2 YNFKEQ. Trimming removed 0 bases at V and 0 bases at J, with 9 bases between. This CDR3 comprises 16 residues. The CDR3 loop reads CASSQDAGSSGNTIYF. DNA for the CDR3: TGTGCCAGCAGCCAAGATGCAGGCTCCTCTGGAAACACCATATATTTT.

This chain links TRBV28 with TRBJ1-5, with TRBD1 identical over 7 bases. Germline values: CDR1 MDHEN, CDR2 SYDVKM. With V trimmed by 4 bases and J by 0 bases, 6 bases remained unmatched. The CDR3 is 16 residues long. The CDR3 loop reads CASSYRGTDSNQPQHF. The CDR3 bases are TGTGCCAGCAGTTATAGGGGGACAGATAGCAATCAGCCCCAGCATTTT.

The chain joins TRBV4-3 to TRBJ1-2; D not resolved. The CDR3 spans 12 residues. The germline V and J ends were trimmed by 2 bases and 6 bases, with 7 bases remaining between them. CDR1 LGHNA and CDR2 YSLEER come from the germline V gene. CDR3 sequence reads: CASSQNQDGYTF. The CDR3 DNA is TGCGCCAGCAGCCAAAATCAGGATGGCTACACCTTC.

The V call is TRBV28, the J call TRBJ1-5; tentative D call: TRBD1 (6 bases). V was pared by 7 bases and J by 7 bases, with 14 bases between. The CDR3 length is 13 residues. Germline V lookup: CDR1 MDHEN, CDR2 SYDVKM. As DNA, the CDR3 is TGTGCCAGCACCCGTGGGGGCGGCCAGCCCCAGCATTTT. Amino acids: CASTRGGGQPQHF.

The chain is built from TRBV30 and TRBJ1-6; a possible D gene is TRBD1 (6 bases). The germline gives CDR1 GTSNPN, CDR2 SVGIG (reference sequence). Trimming left V 0 bases short and J 6 bases short, with 18 bases between. The CDR3 runs to 17 residues. CDR3 sequence: CAWSVQGIPPRNSPLHF. The CDR3 DNA sequence: TGTGCCTGGAGTGTACAGGGCATACCGCCCCGTAATTCACCCCTCCACTTT.

This clone occurred once. The chain carries TRBV10-1 and TRBJ2-5, with 7 positions matching TRBD1. V shed 9 bases and J 1 base; nucleotides not matched to a gene: 2. Germline lookup yields CDR1 WNHNN and CDR2 SYGVQD (reference sequence). CDR3 length equals 12 residues. In nucleotides, the CDR3 is TGCGCCAGGGGACAGATCCAAGAGACCCAGTACTTC. It specifies CARGQIQETQYF.

The chain joins TRBV5-1 to TRBJ1-3, with D possibly TRBD1 on 6 matching bases. The length of the CDR3 is 14 residues. Per germline, CDR1 SGHRS and CDR2 YFSETQ. The V gene lost 3 bases and the J gene lost 0 bases, with 7 bases spanning the gap. The CDR3 DNA sequence: TGCGCCAGCAGCTCCAGGGGCTCTGGAAACACCATATATTTT. Residues: CASSSRGSGNTIYF.